This T cell receptor (beta chain) was retrieved from a study of blood T cell repertoires in COVID-19. Study-level background: COVID-19 samples, acute and convalescent, were from the United States, Italy and Spain. Sources were T cells, B-cell-depleted T cells, or PBMCs; the material itself was cDNA or gDNA.

Authors' methods: The assay estimated nucleated cells by amplifying reference gene primers. The protocol was immunoSEQ multiplex PCR, while the TCRdb copy is restricted to in-frame clones and leaves out a portion. That table supplies the V and J calls and clone size; D and trimming were determined from the DNA. The sample carries about 20,000 clones, around 86% recorded once. Trimming removed 4 bases from V and 9 bases from J; junction bases left unmatched: 4. The CDR3 spans 14 residues. Germline CDR1 is KGHSH and CDR2 is LQKENI. Sequencing was performed on peripheral blood. The sequence derives from a man aged 45-65 years with active COVID-19. The chain couples TRBV18 to TRBJ1-6, with TRBD1 matching 9 bases. CDR3 protein: CASSQEQGASPLHF. Written as DNA, the CDR3 is TGTGCCAGCTCACAAGAACAGGGGGCTTCACCCCTCCACTTT.